Each of the 14 T cell receptor beta chains below was sequenced from the same sample in a study of cytomegalovirus exposure and HLA in healthy donors. The primer mix had 60 Vbeta and 13 Jbeta primers. TCRdb's table, derived via immunoSEQ multiplex PCR, lists solely in-frame clones and lacks some. This table holds about 160,000 clones, over 65% found once. The sample was PBMCs. Receptor source: a woman in her thirties or forties in good health and CMV-seronegative.

The V and J genes are TRBV29-1 and TRBJ2-1, with D tentatively TRBD2 (7 bases). The CDR3 loop spans 15 amino acids. The V gene lost 3 bases and the J gene lost 7 bases, with 19 bases spanning the gap. CDR1 and CDR2 from the germline V gene are SQVTM and ANQGSEA. The CDR3 bases are TGCAGCGTTGATAAGGGGGGGGGCCTCAAGAATGAGCAGTTCTTC. This translates into CSVDKGGGLKNEQFF.

The chain carries TRBV19 and TRBJ1-6, with 9 bases fitting TRBD1. Trimming cost V 3 bases and J 11 bases; bases outside gene matches: 5. The CDR3 runs to 14 residues. CDR1 LNHDA and CDR2 SQIVND come from the germline V gene (reference sequence). Here the CDR3 DNA reads TGTGCCAGTAGTATTCCCGGGACAGGGACACCCCTCCACTTT. Its protein is CASSIPGTGTPLHF.

The rearrangement uses TRBV18 and TRBJ1-6, with 9 bases identical to TRBD1. The CDR3 has 14 amino acids. Per the germline V gene, CDR1 is KGHSH and CDR2 is LQKENI. V lost 6 bases to trimming and J lost 8 bases; unmatched junction nucleotides: 5. The CDR3: CASSGDRADSPLHF. The CDR3 DNA sequence: TGTGCCAGCTCCGGGGACAGGGCAGATTCACCCCTCCACTTT.

The chain carries TRBV5-4 and TRBJ2-7, with a tentative D call TRBD1 (5 bases). Germline values: CDR1 SGHNT, CDR2 YYREEE (reference sequence). The V and J ends lost 0 bases and 5 bases respectively, with 12 bases between them. The CDR3 sequence is 14 residues long. The CDR3 sequence: CASSLVAGNHEQYF. For the CDR3, the DNA is TGTGCCAGCAGCTTGGTGGCAGGGAACCACGAGCAGTACTTC.

V gene TRBV16 combines with J gene TRBJ1-4; possibly TRBD1 for D (5 bases). This CDR3 region has 15 residues. Deletions cut 0 bases from V and 3 bases from J, with 8 bases between. Germline CDR1 reads KGHSY; CDR2 reads FQNENV. This CDR3 reads CASSQSRGANEKLFF. The CDR3 DNA is TGTGCCAGCAGCCAATCACGGGGGGCTAATGAAAAACTGTTTTTT.

The chain employs TRBV20-1 and TRBJ1-1; TRBD1 might be the D (6 bases). Trimming pared 8 bases from V and 7 bases from J, leaving 14 bases between. Germline CDR1 and CDR2: DFQATT and SNEGSKA (reference sequence). The CDR3 spans 11 residues. The CDR3 DNA reads as TGCAGTCCAAAAGGGGGAATTGAAGCTTTCTTT. As protein: CSPKGGIEAFF.

The V call is TRBV19, the J call TRBJ1-1, with D tentatively TRBD1 (6 bases). Trimming took off 2 bases at V and 5 bases at J, with 12 bases between the two ends. Germline assignment: CDR1 LNHDA and CDR2 SQIVND (reference sequence). This CDR3 has 14 residues. CDR3 in DNA: TGTGCCAGTAGTATAACACAGGGTTGGACTGAAGCTTTCTTT. Translating it yields CASSITQGWTEAFF.

The rearrangement joins TRBV6-1 to TRBJ1-1; 8 bases are shared with TRBD1. Per germline, CDR1 MNHNS and CDR2 SASEGT. This CDR3 region has 14 residues. Losses at the gene ends were 4 bases for V and 6 bases for J; bases not matched to a gene: 7. CDR3 sequence reads: CASSAQGALAEAFF. CDR3 DNA sequence: TGTGCCAGCAGTGCGCAGGGGGCATTGGCTGAAGCTTTCTTT.

The V call is TRBV11-2, the J call TRBJ1-5; TRBD1 matches 8 bases. Losses at the gene ends were 0 bases for V and 5 bases for J; bases not matched to a gene: 6. Per germline, CDR1 SGHAT and CDR2 FQNNGV. The CDR3 contains 16 residues. The DNA for the CDR3 is TGTGCCAGCAGCTTAGACTTCGGACAGGGCTATCAGCCCCAGCATTTT. Protein sequence: CASSLDFGQGYQPQHF. Filled out from reference TRBV11-2 and TRBJ1-5, the complete variable domain reads EAGVAQSPRYKIIEKRQSVAFWCNPISGHATLYWYQQILGQGPKLLIQFQNNGVVDDSQLPKDRFSAERLKGVDSTLKIQPAKLEDSAVYLCASSLDFGQGYQPQHFGDGTRLSIL.

Concerning this clone: The same CDR3 is also encoded by other DNA sequences in this sample. This chain uses TRBV14 with TRBJ1-4, with 10 bases matching TRBD1. The CDR3 has 13 amino acids. Trimming cost V 4 bases and J 8 bases; bases outside gene matches: 1. Germline-derived CDR1 and CDR2 are SGHDN and FVKESK. Written as DNA, the CDR3 is TGTGCCAGCAGCCGGGGACAGGGGGAAAAACTGTTTTTT. Translating it yields CASSRGQGEKLFF.

The chain has TRBV5-6 and TRBJ1-5; 11 positions agree with TRBD1. This CDR3 contains 16 residues. CDR1 is SGHDT, CDR2 YYEEEE, per germline. The V segment lost 4 bases and the J segment 2 bases; nucleotides outside the gene matches: 5. The CDR3 spells CASSRGQGGGNQPQHF. The CDR3 DNA reads as TGTGCCAGCAGCCGGGGACAGGGGGGCGGCAATCAGCCCCAGCATTTT. Complete variable domain (other parts from reference TRBV5-6 and TRBJ1-5): DAGVTQSPTHLIKTRGQQVTLRCSPKSGHDTVSWYQQALGQGPQFIFQYYEEEERQRGNFPDRFSGHQFPNYSSELNVNALLLGDSALYLCASSRGQGGGNQPQHFGDGTRLSIL.

About this clone itself: Other DNA sequences within the sample encode an identical CDR3. The rearrangement joins TRBV18 to TRBJ2-1, with TRBD1 matching 9 bases. V shed 3 bases, J shed 6 bases, and the junction held 6 bases outside the gene matches. CDR1 is KGHSH and CDR2 is LQKENI in the germline V gene. The CDR3 runs 15 residues. The CDR3 DNA sequence: TGTGCCAGCTCACCGCGGGACAGGGACGGCAATGAGCAGTTCTTC. Translated, it gives CASSPRDRDGNEQFF.

The chain joins TRBV15 to TRBJ2-3; the D gene is possibly TRBD2 (5 bases). The CDR3 has 15 amino acids. Germline V gene lookup returns CDR1 LNHNV and CDR2 YYDKDF (reference sequence). Trimming left V 1 base short and J 3 bases short, with 11 bases between. The CDR3 DNA is TGTGCCACCAGCAGAGGTAGGGAGAGTACAGATACGCAGTATTTT. Amino acid sequence: CATSRGRESTDTQYF.

The V gene is TRBV7-3, the J gene TRBJ2-2; perhaps TRBD1 as D (5 bases). V was pared by 6 bases and J by 7 bases, with 12 bases between. The CDR3 spans 13 residues. Germline CDR1 is SGHTA and CDR2 is FQGTGA. The CDR3: CASRYYRNGELFF. The CDR3 bases are TGTGCCAGCAGGTATTACAGGAACGGGGAGCTGTTTTTT.